Shown below are 8 T cell receptor beta chains from a single sample sequenced in a study of blood T cell repertoires in COVID-19. The table came from immunoSEQ multiplex PCR; TCRdb's copy has only in-frame clones and leaves some out. Of 120,000 to 150,000 clones listed, 75% to 85% are singletons. The sample comprised peripheral blood. The receptors derive from a man between 50 and 59 years old with acute or convalescent COVID-19.

The chain links TRBV7-3 to TRBJ1-2, with TRBD1 matching over 7 bases. CDR3 length equals 13 residues. Trimming removed 5 bases from V and 6 bases from J; junction bases left unmatched: 6. CDR1 is SGHTA and CDR2 is FQGTGA in the germline V gene. CDR3 sequence: CASSPDRDNGYTF. The CDR3 nucleotides are TGTGCCAGCAGCCCAGACAGGGATAATGGCTACACCTTC.

This chain connects TRBV3-1 (or the pseudogene TRBV3-2) to TRBJ2-7, with D tentatively TRBD2 (6 bases). V lost 3 bases to trimming and J lost 2 bases, with 11 bases between them. This CDR3 is built from 14 residues. In germline, CDR1 is LGHDT, CDR2 YNNKEL (reference sequence). The CDR3 coding sequence is TGTGCCAGCAGCCACGGGACGGGGGCCTACGAGCAGTACTTC. It specifies CASSHGTGAYEQYF.

CDR3 region: CASSQVGGSTNEKLFF. The CDR3 DNA reads TGCGCCAGCAGCCAAGTAGGGGGCTCAACTAATGAAAAACTGTTTTTT. The rearrangement uses TRBV4-1 and TRBJ1-4; TRBD1 agrees at 7 bases. The CDR3 sequence is 16 residues long. Germline CDR1 MGHRA, CDR2 YSYEKL. V was pared by 1 base and J by 0 bases, with 2 bases of the junction left unmatched.

V gene TRBV16 combines with J gene TRBJ1-1, with D perhaps matching TRBD1 (6 bases). Trimming cost V 0 bases and J 6 bases, with 14 bases left between them. This CDR3 region has 15 residues. Germline lookup yields CDR1 KGHSY and CDR2 FQNENV. For the CDR3, the DNA is TGTGCCAGCAGCCAATCGGACCTACAGGGAGCTGAAGCTTTCTTT. Protein: CASSQSDLQGAEAFF.

V and J are TRBV9 and TRBJ1-2; a weak D match, TRBD1 (6 bases). V lost 7 bases and J lost 4, with 17 bases in between. This CDR3 region has 14 residues. The germline gives CDR1 SGDLS, CDR2 YYNGEE. The CDR3 region has the DNA TGTGCCAGCGCCCCCGGGCAGGGGACCTATGGCTACACCTTC. Residues: CASAPGQGTYGYTF.

The genes are TRBV12-3 or TRBV12-4 and TRBJ2-3; tentative D call: TRBD1 (5 bases). The CDR3 loop spans 12 amino acids. V lost 7 bases and J 2 bases, leaving 7 bases between the germline ends. The CDR3 protein is CASKQVTDTQYF. For the CDR3, the DNA is TGTGCCAGCAAACAGGTCACAGATACGCAGTATTTT.

V usage is TRBV27 and J usage is TRBJ2-7; weak D call: TRBD1 (5 bases). CDR3 length: 15 residues. CDR1 is MNHEY, CDR2 SMNVEV, per germline (reference sequence). Trimming cost V 5 bases and J 4 bases, with 18 bases left between them. CDR3 protein: CASSLKGPRGYEQYF. The CDR3 DNA reads as TGTGCCAGCAGTCTCAAAGGCCCTAGGGGATACGAGCAGTACTTC.

This clone was detected only a few times. The rearrangement joins TRBV10-3 to TRBJ1-3; D gene ambiguous. Germline V gene sequence: CDR1 ENHRY, CDR2 SYGVKD. The V end lost 0 bases, the J end lost 4 bases, and 10 bases lay between the germline ends. The CDR3 covers 15 residues. The CDR3 coding sequence is TGTGCCATCAGTGAGTCAGCCGCCGTGGGAAACACCATATATTTT. Translated: CAISESAAVGNTIYF.